This entry is about one TCR beta chain. The entry originates in a study of T-cell memory formation after mild COVID-19. Germline CDR1 is SNHLY and CDR2 is FYNNEI. This CDR3 is 15 amino acids long. The V end lost 7 bases, the J end lost 1 base, and 16 bases lay between the germline ends. From the 5' RACE reads, TCRdb called clonotypes with MiXCR, one entry per CDR3 protein. In the table there are around 260,000 distinct CDR3 sequences, roughly 17% of which are singletons. The J gene is TRBJ2-5, the V gene TRBV2; TRBD1 is a possible D gene (6 bases). The source material was PBMCs or a T cell subset sorted from them (not recorded which). The TCR was taken from a man between 18 and 29 years old who had mild COVID-19 (a few samples of this study predate the infection). Cell type and time point are not known. Here the CDR3 DNA reads TGTGCCAGCACCCCAGACAGGAGTCTCCAAGAGACCCAGTACTTC. As protein: CASTPDRSLQETQYF.